This TCR beta chain derives from a study of cytomegalovirus exposure and HLA in healthy donors (dated by TCRdb to the late 2010s). About the investigation overall: An earlier analysis of several hundred of the donors reported about 250 Gb of sequence data and more than 90 million unique TCR beta sequences from about 179 million T cells. An early release covering 500 to 750 HLA-typed donors comprised about 320 gigabases of sequencing data and 65 million to 100 million unique TCR sequences. Of the roughly 410 genotyped donors, 80% to 90% were placed in the genetic ancestry cluster associated with self-reported Caucasian donors. The aim of the study was to test whether cataloging public T cell receptors could identify signatures of past pathogen exposure. Using immunosequencing, the study profiled T cell repertoires from 550 to 750 subjects and related those repertoires to cytomegalovirus serostatus. Besides the first cohort of around 700 subjects, a separate validation cohort made up of 120 different subjects was used. High-throughput TCR immunosequencing, statistical association of individual TCRs with disease status, and machine learning were combined to predict cytomegalovirus infection status. A later analysis re-examined previously published TCR beta repertoires from just over 650 donors and added high-resolution HLA genotyping to investigate patterns of TCR occurrence. In the later analysis, no new phenotypic data were used to find candidate immune exposures; instead, reliance was placed on TCR beta sequences and their occurrence across donors. An earlier analysis of around 640 of the donors used high-throughput TCR beta sequencing to judge whether each TCR beta V gene segment behaved as functional or pseudogenic. Donor age, sex, ethnicity and CMV serostatus were collected together with the repertoire data. A later genetic analysis took genome-wide SNP genotypes for 398 of the 666 donors and used that subset as a discovery cohort. All discovery cohort repertoires had been generated on a single sequencing platform. HLA typing covered class I and class II loci at four-digit resolution. The number of donors typed differed by locus, with roughly 629-640 for A, B, C, DRB1 and DQB1, roughly 520 for DQA1, about 610 for DPA1, and around 450 for DPB1. Roughly 5 DR-DQ haplotypes were handled as single units for association and clustering, since linkage in the cohort was strong. Among a few hundred genotyped donors of the cohort, an average of about 240,000 unique TCR beta nucleotide sequences were sequenced per donor, around 20% of them non-productive. Overall study outcomes, separate from this receptor: Assigning TCR associations to individual alleles was difficult when HLA alleles, especially DR and DQ, strongly co-occurred. In a later analysis, HLA-associated TCR beta chains showed more clonal expansion and lower generation probabilities than non-associated chains that were equally common. Because HLA typing was unavailable for some donors at each locus, only the typed subset was used in association tests. A further reported finding was that TCR beta sequences accurately predicted the HLA-A and HLA-B alleles for most subjects in the first cohort. The presence/absence analyses assumed that sequencing depth was roughly uniform across donors, and that assumption may not be true. Cytomegalovirus status was reported to be diagnosed by the classifier with high specificity and sensitivity in both the original and validation cohorts. A later analysis associated about 17,000 TCR beta sequences with specific HLA alleles at a false discovery rate of 0.05. Linkage disequilibrium might explain the correlated functional status among segregating V segments, but an unknown experimental factor could not be ruled out. A later analysis found that most CMV-associated TCR beta chains appeared HLA-restricted, with HLA associations seemingly driven largely by CMV exposure. A later genetic analysis reported fewer N-insertions in productive TCRs among donors in an Asian-associated ancestry cluster than the approximately 670-donor mean. A later analysis reported that several top co-occurrence clusters appeared linked to parvovirus B19, influenza, CMV and Epstein-Barr virus. Some 15 rarely observed V segments, including chromosome 9 orphons, were excluded from the earlier analysis of a few hundred of the donors because counts were too low. Three of the identified cytomegalovirus-associated TCR beta chains were confirmed in vitro to be specific for cytomegalovirus antigens. In a later genetic analysis, a missense DCLRE1C variant was associated with V-gene and J-gene trimming of TCR beta chains, and the association was replicated in an independent cohort. Most TCR sequences were seen in very few donors, while some public TCRs were found in many individuals. In an earlier analysis of fewer than 750 of the donors, most TCR beta V segments were observed in productive rearrangements about 87% or about 30% of the time, broadly matching IMGT annotations. A cluster of highly shared sequence variants was judged likely to be a technical artifact of the sequencing pipeline. The authors suggested that the approach could potentially be extended to other disease states and immunological phenotypes. A total of around 150 TCR beta chains were listed by the study as associated with cytomegalovirus. This cohort had only TCR beta chains sequenced, and the lack of alpha or paired-chain data limited which features could be detected. Immune exposure information for the cohort was limited to CMV serostatus. In a later analysis, TCR association rates were found to vary across HLA loci, with the most associated TCRs seen for DRB1 alleles and the fewest for HLA-C alleles.

In total, approximately 610 healthy bone marrow donors made up the cohort. Cohort members were all nominally healthy when sampled, although unrecorded immune exposures were likely present. The donor tested CMV seronegative, placing the donor among the 350 or so seronegative members of the cohort. A peripheral blood sample was provided by each donor, and peripheral blood mononuclear cells were used for TCR beta sequencing. The Qiagen DNeasy Blood Extraction Kit was used to extract genomic DNA from the blood cell samples. Notes on this clone: Its antigen remains unidentified. Per-nucleotide qualities are absent, and no much larger clonotype sits a single base away.

Library prep was done by the immunoSEQ multiplex PCR assay. A mixture of 60 forward primers for TCR Vbeta segments and 13 reverse primers for TCR Jbeta segments was used in the multiplex PCR. The CDR3 region of rearranged TCR beta genes was amplified from genomic DNA with a multiplex PCR assay. On the Illumina HiSeq System, the amplified TCR beta libraries were sequenced as 87-base-pair reads. On the authors' methods: Across the 670 or so repertoires, a later analysis counted roughly 77 million unique TCR beta chains, around 11 million of which were shared by at least two donors. Raw reads were error-corrected and collapsed into unique sequences with a nearest-neighbor algorithm that merged closely related sequences to remove PCR and sequencing errors. Alignment of CDR3 sequences to IMGT reference sequences was used to assign V, D and J gene segments. For a sequence to be retained, a match of at least six nucleotides was required to both a V gene segment and a J gene segment. A rearrangement was called productive if the CDR3 had no stop codons and remained in frame with V and J, and every other rearrangement was called non-productive. CDR3 was defined by IMGT convention, running from the second conserved V-encoded cysteine to the conserved J-encoded phenylalanine. The earlier analysis of 587 of the donors excluded sequences that lacked an unambiguous match to a single V gene segment. An earlier analysis of a few hundred of the donors classified V segments as functional when productive rearrangements were above 56.7% and as segregating when the standard deviation between donors was above 5%. To diagnose cytomegalovirus status from the catalog of TCR beta chain sequences, a statistical classification framework was built. In a later analysis, TCR nucleotide sequences were compared against IMGT/GENE-DB human TR gene sequences so that V and J genes could be assigned. The TCRdist pipeline was used in a later analysis to assign CDR3 sequences and most-parsimonious VDJ recombination scenarios. In a later analysis, every TCR beta chain was defined by the combination of its CDR3 amino acid sequence and its V-gene family, and reads without a unique V-gene family were dropped. In a later analysis, nearly 600 highly shared, low-generation-probability nucleotide sequences were removed to address suspected cross-contamination and a sequencing artifact. A later analysis calculated a clonal expansion index for each public chain from normalized within-repertoire ranks of inferred template counts. In a later analysis, generation probabilities were computed with a VDJ recombination model fitted to out-of-frame rearrangements, and the resulting probabilities were checked against IGoR. A later analysis scored TCR-TCR, TCR-HLA and TCR-CMV co-occurrence with hypergeometric tests, applying a repertoire-size bias correction to TCR pairs. To estimate false discovery rates, a later analysis permuted the HLA or CMV assignments 20 times. In a later analysis, co-occurring TCRs were grouped using DBSCAN, with TCRdist sequence similarity added in when clustering inside HLA-allele-positive subsets. Repertoires with fewer than 30,000 or more than 120,000 public chains were left out of co-occurrence clustering, as were a few repertoires with anomalous nucleotide sharing. This immuneACCESS table, as held by TCRdb, lists in-frame sequences with V and J called but not all clones. Of the missing ones, under half trace to an unresolved V gene in checked studies; the others have no known cause. The DNA was the basis for D and trimming; V, J and clone size are from that table. Present in this sample are 130,000 to 150,000 clones, around 10% of which were seen just once. The ten largest clones add up to around 1.9% of the sample.

The origin of this receptor is a male donor in good health and CMV-seronegative. The sample was PBMCs.

The CDR3 protein is CASLDRANSPLHF. The nucleotide sequence reads TGTGCCAGCCTTGACAGGGCTAATTCACCCCTCCACTTT. The receptor chain draws on TRBV2 and TRBJ1-6; 7 bases in the middle match TRBD1. Measured from the cysteine to the phenylalanine, the CDR3 is 13 residues long. The DNA shown is the 39-base CDR3, in frame from base 1. The germline V gene provides CDR1 SNHLY and CDR2 FYNNEI. Unmatched junction bases come to 4, with V trimmed by 8 bases and J by 6 bases.